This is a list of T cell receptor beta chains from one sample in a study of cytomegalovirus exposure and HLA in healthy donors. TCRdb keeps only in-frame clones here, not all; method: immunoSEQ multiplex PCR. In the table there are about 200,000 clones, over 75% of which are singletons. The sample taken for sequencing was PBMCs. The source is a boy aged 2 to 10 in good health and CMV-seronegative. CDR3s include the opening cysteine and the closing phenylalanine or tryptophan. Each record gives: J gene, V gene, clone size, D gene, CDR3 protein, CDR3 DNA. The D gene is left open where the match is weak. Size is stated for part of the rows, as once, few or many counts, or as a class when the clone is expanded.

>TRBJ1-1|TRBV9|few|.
CASSVVGQSEAFF
TGTGCCAGCAGCGTAGTCGGACAGAGTGAAGCTTTCTTT
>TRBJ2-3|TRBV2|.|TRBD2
CASSVPSGGASDTQYF
TGTGCCAGCAGTGTGCCTAGCGGGGGGGCATCAGATACGCAGTATTTT
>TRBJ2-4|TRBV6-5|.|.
CASSFDASGENIQYF
TGTGCCAGCTCGTTCGATGCCTCCGGGGAGAACATTCAGTACTTC
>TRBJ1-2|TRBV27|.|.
CASSLSTGYGYTF
TGTGCCAGCAGTTTATCGACAGGCTATGGCTACACCTTC
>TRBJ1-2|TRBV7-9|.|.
CASSLSVHGYTF
TGTGCCAGCAGCTTGAGTGTCCATGGCTACACCTTC
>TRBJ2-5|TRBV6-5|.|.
CASSYSGGGVVETQYF
TGTGCCAGCAGTTACTCGGGAGGGGGGGTAGTTGAGACCCAGTACTTC
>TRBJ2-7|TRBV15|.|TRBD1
CATSRGKGQGSYEQYF
TGTGCCACCAGCAGAGGGAAGGGACAGGGCTCCTACGAGCAGTACTTC
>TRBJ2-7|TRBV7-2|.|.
CASSLAIGSLSYEQYF
TGTGCCAGCAGCTTAGCGATAGGGAGTCTCTCATACGAGCAGTACTTC
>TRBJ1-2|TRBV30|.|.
CAWSVRGGLNYGYTF
TGTGCCTGGAGTGTACGTGGAGGGCTGAACTATGGCTACACCTTC
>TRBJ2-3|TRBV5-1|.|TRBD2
CASSYRTSGGAGDTQYF
TGCGCCAGCAGCTATAGGACTAGCGGGGGGGCAGGAGATACGCAGTATTTT
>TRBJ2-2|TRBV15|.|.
CATSRERGRENTGELFF
TGTGCCACCAGCAGAGAGAGGGGGCGGGAGAACACCGGGGAGCTGTTTTTT
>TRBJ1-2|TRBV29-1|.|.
CSVEDPRVGNYGYTF
TGCAGCGTTGAAGATCCTCGGGTCGGTAACTATGGCTACACCTTC
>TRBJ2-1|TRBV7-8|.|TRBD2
CASSHSGGVGEQFF
TGTGCCAGCAGCCATAGCGGGGGGGTAGGAGAGCAGTTCTTC
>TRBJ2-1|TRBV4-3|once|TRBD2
CASSRGLAGVDEQFF
TGCGCCAGCAGCCGCGGACTAGCGGGGGTCGATGAGCAGTTCTTC
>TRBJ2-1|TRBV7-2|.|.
CASSENRDNEQFF
TGTGCCAGCAGCGAGAACAGGGACAATGAGCAGTTCTTC
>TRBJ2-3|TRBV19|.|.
CASSYGGTDTQYF
TGTGCCAGTAGTTACGGGGGCACAGATACGCAGTATTTT
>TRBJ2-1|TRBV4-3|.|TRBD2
CASSQDFGRGDEQFF
TGCGCCAGCAGCCAAGATTTCGGGCGGGGGGATGAGCAGTTCTTC
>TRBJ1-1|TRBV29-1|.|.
CSVGSGPTF
TGCAGCGTTGGGTCAGGCCCCACTTTT
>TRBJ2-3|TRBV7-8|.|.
CASSLEAGTDTQYF
TGTGCCAGCAGCTTAGAGGCGGGCACAGATACGCAGTATTTT
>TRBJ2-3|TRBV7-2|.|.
CASSLTQVPDTQYF
TGTGCCAGCAGCTTAACCCAGGTACCAGATACGCAGTATTTT
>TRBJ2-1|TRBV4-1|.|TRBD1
CASSLQGTSYNEQFF
TGCGCCAGCAGCTTACAGGGGACCTCCTACAATGAGCAGTTCTTC
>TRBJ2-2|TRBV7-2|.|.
CASSFVAGHTGELFF
TGTGCCAGCAGCTTTGTGGCAGGGCACACCGGGGAGCTGTTTTTT
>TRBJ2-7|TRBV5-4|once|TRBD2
CASSLLAGGPSEQYF
TGTGCCAGCAGCTTATTAGCGGGGGGGCCGTCCGAGCAGTACTTC
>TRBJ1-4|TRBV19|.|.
CASRSATNEKLFF
TGTGCCAGTAGGTCGGCAACTAATGAAAAACTGTTTTTT
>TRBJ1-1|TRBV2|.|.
CASSGSQTAGTEAFF
TGTGCCAGCAGTGGATCCCAGACAGCGGGAACTGAAGCTTTCTTT
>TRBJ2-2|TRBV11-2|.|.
CASSLHGLTTGELFF
TGTGCCAGCAGCTTACACGGACTAACCACCGGGGAGCTGTTTTTT
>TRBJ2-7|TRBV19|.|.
CASKTSQPYEQYF
TGTGCCAGCAAAACTAGCCAACCCTACGAGCAGTACTTC
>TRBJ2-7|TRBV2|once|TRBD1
CASSEAPRTGRIEQYF
TGTGCCAGCAGTGAAGCGCCACGGACAGGGAGGATCGAGCAGTACTTC
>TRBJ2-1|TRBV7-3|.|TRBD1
CASSLIAGTVYNEQFF
TGTGCCAGCAGCTTAATTGCCGGGACAGTCTACAATGAGCAGTTCTTC
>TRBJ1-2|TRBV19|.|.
CASSLSAGSFGYGYTF
TGTGCCAGTAGTTTATCGGCAGGCTCATTCGGCTATGGCTACACCTTC
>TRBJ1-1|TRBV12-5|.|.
CASGWQGNTEAFF
TGTGCTAGTGGGTGGCAGGGGAACACTGAAGCTTTCTTT
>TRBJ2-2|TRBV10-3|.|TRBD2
CATTSGPPGELFF
TGTGCCACGACTAGCGGCCCCCCCGGGGAGCTGTTTTTT
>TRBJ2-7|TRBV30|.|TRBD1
CAWSVNRGREQYF
TGTGCCTGGAGTGTAAACAGGGGGCGCGAGCAGTACTTC
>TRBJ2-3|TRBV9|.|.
CASSVDPTDTQYF
TGTGCCAGCAGCGTAGATCCGACAGATACGCAGTATTTT
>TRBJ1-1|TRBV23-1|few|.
CASSQSLSGDTEAFF
TGCGCCAGCAGTCAATCCCTCTCGGGTGACACTGAAGCTTTCTTT
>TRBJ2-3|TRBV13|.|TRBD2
CASSRRGEGDTQYF
TGTGCCAGCAGCCGTCGGGGGGAGGGAGATACGCAGTATTTT
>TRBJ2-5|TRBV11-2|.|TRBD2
CASSWGTRGSQTQYF
TGTGCCAGCAGCTGGGGGACTAGAGGTTCACAGACCCAGTACTTC
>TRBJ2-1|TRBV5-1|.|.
CASSPLWGGAGNEQFF
TGCGCCAGCAGCCCCCTTTGGGGGGGGGCTGGGAATGAGCAGTTCTTC
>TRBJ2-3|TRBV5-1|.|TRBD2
CASSTPVGTSPTGTDTQYF
TGCGCCAGCAGCACCCCGGTCGGGACTAGCCCTACTGGCACAGATACGCAGTATTTT
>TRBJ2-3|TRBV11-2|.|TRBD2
CASRRLAGEPHTQYF
TGTGCCAGCAGGCGGCTAGCGGGGGAGCCGCATACGCAGTATTTT
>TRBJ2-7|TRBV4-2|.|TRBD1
CASSQATRTGQNYEQYF
TGTGCCAGCAGCCAAGCCACCCGGACAGGGCAAAACTACGAGCAGTACTTC
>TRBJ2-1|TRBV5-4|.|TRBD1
CASSLWGTGKSYNEQFF
TGTGCCAGCAGCCTATGGGGGACAGGGAAATCCTACAATGAGCAGTTCTTC
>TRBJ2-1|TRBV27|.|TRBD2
CASSRTSGGAINEQFF
TGTGCCAGCAGTCGGACTAGCGGGGGGGCCATAAATGAGCAGTTCTTC
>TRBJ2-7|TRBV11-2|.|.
CASSFQQVLYEQYF
TGTGCCAGCAGCTTCCAACAGGTTCTCTACGAGCAGTACTTC
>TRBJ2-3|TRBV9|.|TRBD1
CASSPGTGGTTDTQYF
TGTGCCAGCAGCCCCGGGACAGGTGGCACCACAGATACGCAGTATTTT
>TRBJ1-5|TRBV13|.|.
CASSSRQELNQPQHF
TGTGCCAGCAGCTCCCGACAAGAACTGAATCAGCCCCAGCATTTT
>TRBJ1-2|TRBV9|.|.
CASSVGGVGYGYTF
TGTGCCAGCAGCGTCGGGGGGGTAGGGTATGGCTACACCTTC
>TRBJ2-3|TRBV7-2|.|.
CASSVLWGGAPRPDTQYF
TGTGCCAGCAGCGTACTGTGGGGGGGGGCCCCCCGGCCAGATACGCAGTATTTT
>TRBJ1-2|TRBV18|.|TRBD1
CASSPNRDRGPNYGYTF
TGTGCCAGCTCCCCCAACCGGGACAGGGGTCCTAACTATGGCTACACCTTC
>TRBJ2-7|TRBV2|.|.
CASSERQGLYEQYF
TGTGCCAGCAGTGAACGGCAGGGACTGTACGAGCAGTACTTC
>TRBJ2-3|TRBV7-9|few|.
CASSPSIDTQYF
TGTGCCAGCAGTCCTAGTATCGATACGCAGTATTTT
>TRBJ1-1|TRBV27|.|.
CASSESQGIGTEAFF
TGTGCCAGCAGTGAATCACAGGGAATAGGCACTGAAGCTTTCTTT
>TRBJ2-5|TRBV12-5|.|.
CASGNRVPQYF
TGTGCTAGTGGTAACAGGGTCCCCCAGTACTTC
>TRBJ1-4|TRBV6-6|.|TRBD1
CASRGQGINEKLFF
TGTGCCAGCAGAGGACAGGGGATTAATGAAAAACTGTTTTTT